The source of this TCR beta chain is a study of T cell repertoires in cytomegalovirus infection. Across the whole study: Through public TCR beta signatures, both CMV infection and matching HLA type were indicated. General study points: Carriage of CMV together with the relevant HLA was identifiable through cumulative public TCR beta family frequency. There were HLA-C-restricted CMV-specific TCR beta clonotypes dominating the ex vivo response.

Only a few counts were recorded for this clonotype. Its antigen remains unidentified. One entry per CDR3 protein results from TCRdb running MiXCR on the reads. The sample consists of 250,000 to 300,000 distinct CDR3 sequences, about a quarter of them appearing once. Sequencing used PBMCs. The origin of this receptor is a human donor in good health (CMV status not recorded). Some clones in this sample may be carry-over from other donors' samples.

The CDR3 DNA reads as TGTGCCAGCAGCTTGGGGCGGAGCGAGATCTACAATGAGCAGTTCTTC. Encoded protein: CASSLGRSEIYNEQFF. The gene calls are TRBV7-2 and TRBJ2-1, with TRBD1 as a possible D gene (5 bases). This CDR3 has 16 residues. Germline lookup yields CDR1 SGHTA and CDR2 FQGNSA. With 3 bases removed from V and 3 bases from J, the gap between germline ends came to 15 bases.